The rows below give T cell receptor beta chains drawn from one sample of a study of blood T cell repertoires in COVID-19. TCRdb keeps only in-frame clones here, not all; method: immunoSEQ multiplex PCR. There are around 700,000 clones in the sample; more than 80% occur only once, and roughly 0.25% lies in the top ten. The specimen was peripheral blood. The origin of the receptors is a woman in her late teens or twenties with acute or convalescent COVID-19. Both conserved end residues are trimmed from each CDR3. Fields, in order: V gene, CDR3 protein.

>TRBV7-9
ASSLEGAGYNEQF
>TRBV4-1
ASSQDIWELLGPRKNSPLH
>TRBV27
ASSLPGPYNSPLH
>TRBV30
AWRGGPNQPQH
>TRBV4-1
ASSQDQGAGGGYT
>TRBV4-3
ASSPKGEGTTDTQY
>TRBV29-1
SVLAGGQETQY
>TRBV5-1
ASSPGEPSPYYGYT
>TRBV29-1
SVFPSGANVLT
>TRBV12-3/TRBV12-4
ASSSGETYEQY
>TRBV18
ASSPKLNNEQF
>TRBV5-1
ASSLGQGPSGELF